The 8 T cell receptor beta chains in this list originate from one sample, sequenced in a study of TIL therapy for anti-PD-1-resistant metastatic lung cancer. This was the immunoSEQ v3 assay. Assay: immunoSEQ multiplex PCR; the TCRdb copy retains only in-frame clones and omits some. The sample consists of 55,000 to 65,000 clones, less than 85% of them appearing once. Time point of the sample: pre-treatment sample, taken before nivolumab and TIL therapy. Sequenced material: blood, taken at baseline. The source is a person between 25 and 80 years old with non-small cell lung cancer.

V usage is TRBV25-1 and J usage is TRBJ1-5, with D possibly matching TRBD1 (5 bases). Looked up from germline, CDR1 is MGHDK and CDR2 is SYGVNS. V was pared by 7 bases and J by 0 bases, with 10 bases between. The CDR3 is made up of 14 amino acids. The CDR3 DNA sequence: TGTGCCAGCACCGGGACCAATAGCAATCAGCCCCAGCATTTT. Translating gives CASTGTNSNQPQHF.

The J gene is TRBJ1-2, the V gene TRBV15; the D gene is possibly TRBD1 (5 bases). In germline, CDR1 is LNHNV, CDR2 YYDKDF (reference sequence). Trimming removed 0 bases at V and 8 bases at J, with 19 bases between. The CDR3 runs to 16 residues. In nucleotides, the CDR3 is TGTGCCACCAGCAGAGATCGGGACGGCCGACGGGGGGGCTACACCTTC. It translates to CATSRDRDGRRGGYTF.

This chain uses TRBV6-1 with TRBJ2-3; 7 bases align to TRBD1. CDR1 is MNHNS and CDR2 is SASEGT in the germline V gene. This CDR3 spans 15 amino acids. Trimming removed 7 bases from V and 2 bases from J; junction bases left unmatched: 9. The CDR3 loop reads CASTPGQISTDTQYF. The CDR3 bases are TGTGCCAGCACACCGGGACAGATTTCCACAGATACGCAGTATTTT.

The rearrangement joins TRBV7-9 to TRBJ2-3; D not resolved. The V gene lost 4 bases and the J gene lost 5 bases, with 10 bases spanning the gap. The CDR3 runs to 13 residues. CDR1 is SEHNR and CDR2 is FQNEAQ in the germline V gene (reference sequence). This CDR3 reads CASSSSGGDTQYF. The CDR3 nucleotides are TGTGCCAGCAGCTCATCCGGTGGAGATACGCAGTATTTT.

The chain recombines TRBV9 with TRBJ2-5; possible D gene TRBD2, 5 bases. The ends were cut back, 2 bases at V and 4 bases at J, with 12 bases in the middle. The CDR3 runs 14 residues. Germline CDR1 and CDR2: SGDLS and YYNGEE. The CDR3 loop reads CASSVDYYRETQYF. CDR3 nucleotide sequence: TGTGCCAGCAGCGTCGACTACTACAGAGAGACCCAGTACTTC.

The chain links TRBV29-1 to TRBJ1-3; perhaps TRBD1 as D (5 bases). V was clipped by 4 bases and J by 1 base, with 23 bases between them. The CDR3 is 18 amino acids. The germline V gene encodes CDR1 SQVTM and CDR2 ANQGSEA. This CDR3 is CSVVGTGPPGRSGNTIYF. The CDR3 DNA reads TGCAGCGTTGTCGGTACAGGACCCCCTGGGAGGTCTGGAAACACCATATATTTT.

This clone has more than one count but fewer than ten. The V and J genes are TRBV5-1 and TRBJ1-2; a weak D match, TRBD1 (6 bases). With 0 bases removed from V and 4 bases from J, the gap between germline ends came to 13 bases. The CDR3 sequence is 15 residues long. Germline CDR1 is SGHRS and CDR2 is YFSETQ. The CDR3 coding sequence is TGCGCCAGCAGCTTGGGCTGGGGACAAATCTATGGCTACACCTTC. This encodes CASSLGWGQIYGYTF.

This clone was seen a few times. J is TRBJ2-7 and V is TRBV27; TRBD1 matches 9 bases. CDR1 is MNHEY and CDR2 is SMNVEV in the germline V gene (reference sequence). The CDR3 sequence is 17 residues long. Losses at the gene ends were 6 bases for V and 4 bases for J; bases not matched to a gene: 16. The CDR3 coding sequence is TGTGCCAGCAGGGCGGACAGGGGACATGCTGTAGGGTACGAGCAGTACTTC. Protein sequence: CASRADRGHAVGYEQYF.